These T cell receptor beta chains were read from a single sample in a study of ipilimumab plus nivolumab after autologous stem cell transplantation. TCRdb keeps only in-frame clones here, not all; method: immunoSEQ multiplex PCR. The table shows fewer than 45,000 clones, with 85% to 95% occurring only once. This specimen was PBMCs, taken in a trial of ipilimumab plus nivolumab as post-transplant consolidation. The receptors were sampled from a male donor with multiple myeloma. Both conserved end residues are part of each CDR3. The D gene is left open where the match is weak. The size of a clone is reported for some rows only, either as once, few or many, or as a class for expanded clones.

CDR3 DNA: TGTGCCAGCAGCTTATCGGGGGGGGCCTCCCGAAACACCGGGGAGCTGTTTTTT; CDR3 protein: CASSLSGGASRNTGELFF; J gene: TRBJ2-2; D gene: TRBD2; clone size: -; V gene: TRBV7-9
CDR3 DNA: TGTGCCAGCAGCTTAGCCGGGGGCGTGTTCGGGGAGCTGTTTTTT; CDR3 protein: CASSLAGGVFGELFF; J gene: TRBJ2-2; D gene: -; clone size: -; V gene: TRBV7-2
CDR3 DNA: TGTGCCAGCTCACCACTTGTGGGTAGCACAGATACGCAGTATTTT; CDR3 protein: CASSPLVGSTDTQYF; J gene: TRBJ2-3; D gene: -; clone size: -; V gene: TRBV18
CDR3 DNA: TGTGCCACCTCGGACAGGGGGCATGGCTACACCTTC; CDR3 protein: CATSDRGHGYTF; J gene: TRBJ1-2; D gene: TRBD1; clone size: few; V gene: TRBV28
CDR3 DNA: TGCGCCAGCAGCCCGGGACTAGCGGGAGGGTGGTCCTACAATGAGCAGTTCTTC; CDR3 protein: CASSPGLAGGWSYNEQFF; J gene: TRBJ2-1; D gene: TRBD2; clone size: -; V gene: TRBV5-1
CDR3 DNA: TGTGCCAGCTCACCGCGGTCAGGGGGACATGGCTACACCTTC; CDR3 protein: CASSPRSGGHGYTF; J gene: TRBJ1-2; D gene: TRBD1; clone size: -; V gene: TRBV18
CDR3 DNA: TGTGCCAGCAGCTTAGGGGGAATAGCGGGGGCCACTACAGATACGCAGTATTTT; CDR3 protein: CASSLGGIAGATTDTQYF; J gene: TRBJ2-3; D gene: TRBD2; clone size: -; V gene: TRBV13
CDR3 DNA: TGTGCCAGCAGCTTAGTAGGGACGACAAACACCGGGGAGCTGTTTTTT; CDR3 protein: CASSLVGTTNTGELFF; J gene: TRBJ2-2; D gene: -; clone size: -; V gene: TRBV7-2
CDR3 DNA: TGTGCCAGCAGTGCGACAGGGGATTCCTTTCTGAACACTGAAGCTTTCTTT; CDR3 protein: CASSATGDSFLNTEAFF; J gene: TRBJ1-1; D gene: TRBD1; clone size: once; V gene: TRBV6-1
CDR3 DNA: TGTGCCAGCAGCAATCTAGGACAGGGGGCTAGTTCTCAGTTCTTC; CDR3 protein: CASSNLGQGASSQFF; J gene: TRBJ2-1; D gene: -; clone size: once; V gene: TRBV21-1
CDR3 DNA: TGTGCCAGCAGTTACAGGGTAGCTGGAAACACCATATATTTT; CDR3 protein: CASSYRVAGNTIYF; J gene: TRBJ1-3; D gene: -; clone size: -; V gene: TRBV6-5
CDR3 DNA: TGTGCCAGCAGCTCCAAGGGCGGGAATGAGCAGTTCTTC; CDR3 protein: CASSSKGGNEQFF; J gene: TRBJ2-1; D gene: -; clone size: -; V gene: TRBV7-3
CDR3 DNA: TGTGCCAGCAGCGTAGGCACAGATACGCAGTATTTT; CDR3 protein: CASSVGTDTQYF; J gene: TRBJ2-3; D gene: -; clone size: -; V gene: TRBV9
CDR3 DNA: TGTGCCAGCAGTGAACGGGGTAGTGGAAACACCATATATTTT; CDR3 protein: CASSERGSGNTIYF; J gene: TRBJ1-3; D gene: -; clone size: -; V gene: TRBV2
CDR3 DNA: TGTGCCAGCATACCTGCGTGGGAGGATGTGGATGGCTACACCTTC; CDR3 protein: CASIPAWEDVDGYTF; J gene: TRBJ1-2; D gene: -; clone size: -; V gene: TRBV2
CDR3 DNA: TGTGCTAGTTGCAACCGGGACAGGGGTAGAGCAGTGTTCTTC; CDR3 protein: CASCNRDRGRAVFF; J gene: TRBJ2-1; D gene: TRBD1; clone size: -; V gene: TRBV12-5
CDR3 DNA: TGTGCCAGCAGCTTAGGGACCGACACTGAAGCTTTCTTT; CDR3 protein: CASSLGTDTEAFF; J gene: TRBJ1-1; D gene: -; clone size: -; V gene: TRBV7-2
CDR3 DNA: TGTGCCAGCAGCGTAGCGGCGTTATCGGGGGGGCCTAATCAGCAGTTCTTC; CDR3 protein: CASSVAALSGGPNQQFF; J gene: TRBJ2-1; D gene: TRBD2; clone size: once; V gene: TRBV9
CDR3 DNA: TGTGCCAGCAGCGGAGGGGCGTTGAACACTGAAGCTTTCTTT; CDR3 protein: CASSGGALNTEAFF; J gene: TRBJ1-1; D gene: -; clone size: -; V gene: TRBV28
CDR3 DNA: TGTGCCAGCAGTTTCTTTTCTTCTCCGGGCGGGACTCCCCCGGGGCGGAACACTGAAGCTTTCTTT; CDR3 protein: CASSFFSSPGGTPPGRNTEAFF; J gene: TRBJ1-1; D gene: -; clone size: -; V gene: TRBV28
CDR3 DNA: TGCAGTGCTGAGGGTCTAGAGACCCAGTACTTC; CDR3 protein: CSAEGLETQYF; J gene: TRBJ2-5; D gene: -; clone size: -; V gene: TRBV20-1
CDR3 DNA: TGCGCCAGCACACCGATGACAGGGGGAAGCACAGATACGCAGTATTTT; CDR3 protein: CASTPMTGGSTDTQYF; J gene: TRBJ2-3; D gene: TRBD1; clone size: once; V gene: TRBV5-1
CDR3 DNA: TGTGCCAGCAGCTTAATTGCGGGGCGAGGGTACAATGAGCAGTTCTTC; CDR3 protein: CASSLIAGRGYNEQFF; J gene: TRBJ2-1; D gene: -; clone size: -; V gene: TRBV7-8
CDR3 DNA: TGTGCCAGCAGCCCCCCGGGACTAGCGCAGACAAATGAGCAGTTCTTC; CDR3 protein: CASSPPGLAQTNEQFF; J gene: TRBJ2-1; D gene: TRBD2; clone size: once; V gene: TRBV7-2
CDR3 DNA: TGTGCCAGCTCACCAAACCGGGCCGAAGCTTTCTTT; CDR3 protein: CASSPNRAEAFF; J gene: TRBJ1-1; D gene: -; clone size: -; V gene: TRBV18
CDR3 DNA: TGTGCCAGCAGCTCCCTCTCAGATACGCAGTATTTT; CDR3 protein: CASSSLSDTQYF; J gene: TRBJ2-3; D gene: -; clone size: -; V gene: TRBV7-2
CDR3 DNA: TGTGCCACAAGTTCGAGAATTCAGGGGGCGTCTGGCTACACCTTC; CDR3 protein: CATSSRIQGASGYTF; J gene: TRBJ1-2; D gene: TRBD1; clone size: few; V gene: TRBV6-1
CDR3 DNA: TGTGCCACCAGCCTCGGGACTAGCGGGGGCACAGATACGCAGTATTTT; CDR3 protein: CATSLGTSGGTDTQYF; J gene: TRBJ2-3; D gene: TRBD2; clone size: -; V gene: TRBV15
CDR3 DNA: TGTGCCAGCAACTCGGGACTCCCGGATCGAGATACGCAGTATTTT; CDR3 protein: CASNSGLPDRDTQYF; J gene: TRBJ2-3; D gene: -; clone size: once; V gene: TRBV21-1
CDR3 DNA: TGTGCCAGCAGAAAAAATGACAGGGGCACTGAAGCTTTCTTT; CDR3 protein: CASRKNDRGTEAFF; J gene: TRBJ1-1; D gene: TRBD1; clone size: -; V gene: TRBV6-5
CDR3 DNA: TGTGCCAGCAAGGGGGTAGGGAGTCAGAGGAATGAGCAGTTCTTC; CDR3 protein: CASKGVGSQRNEQFF; J gene: TRBJ2-1; D gene: -; clone size: -; V gene: TRBV6-1
CDR3 DNA: TGTGCCAGCAGATCTGCGGGGGGCCTGGAGACCCAGTACTTC; CDR3 protein: CASRSAGGLETQYF; J gene: TRBJ2-5; D gene: TRBD2; clone size: -; V gene: TRBV28
CDR3 DNA: TGTGCCAGCAGTGGATCAGGGAGCTCCTATAATTCACCCCTCCACTTT; CDR3 protein: CASSGSGSSYNSPLHF; J gene: TRBJ1-6; D gene: -; clone size: -; V gene: TRBV6-1
CDR3 DNA: TGTGCCAGCATGACTAGCGGGAGTGTCGGGACCCAGTACTTC; CDR3 protein: CASMTSGSVGTQYF; J gene: TRBJ2-5; D gene: TRBD2; clone size: -; V gene: TRBV7-2
CDR3 DNA: TGTGCCAGCAGTTTCCGGGACGGCGATGGCTACACCTTC; CDR3 protein: CASSFRDGDGYTF; J gene: TRBJ1-2; D gene: -; clone size: -; V gene: TRBV6-5
CDR3 DNA: TGCGCCAGCAGCTTAATGGGACAGAGCACAGATACGCAGTATTTT; CDR3 protein: CASSLMGQSTDTQYF; J gene: TRBJ2-3; D gene: TRBD1; clone size: -; V gene: TRBV5-1
CDR3 DNA: TGTGCCAGCAGTTACGGGGGAACCGGGGAGCTGTTTTTT; CDR3 protein: CASSYGGTGELFF; J gene: TRBJ2-2; D gene: -; clone size: -; V gene: TRBV6-6
CDR3 DNA: TGTGCCAGCTCACCAACCATTGCGGGGGACGAGCAGTACTTC; CDR3 protein: CASSPTIAGDEQYF; J gene: TRBJ2-7; D gene: TRBD2; clone size: -; V gene: TRBV18
CDR3 DNA: TGTGCCAGCAGTTCAGGAAGGGGCGCTGAAGCTTTCTTT; CDR3 protein: CASSSGRGAEAFF; J gene: TRBJ1-1; D gene: -; clone size: -; V gene: TRBV6-5
CDR3 DNA: TGTGCCAGCAGCCAAGGTGTCGTAGGGTCTGGCTACACCTTC; CDR3 protein: CASSQGVVGSGYTF; J gene: TRBJ1-2; D gene: -; clone size: -; V gene: TRBV14
CDR3 DNA: TGTGCCAGCAGCTTAGTCCCTAGCGGGTACAATGAGCAGTTCTTC; CDR3 protein: CASSLVPSGYNEQFF; J gene: TRBJ2-1; D gene: TRBD2; clone size: -; V gene: TRBV7-2
CDR3 DNA: TGTGCCAGCAGCACCAGAGGAGGGAGTACCTCCTACAATGAGCAGTTCTTC; CDR3 protein: CASSTRGGSTSYNEQFF; J gene: TRBJ2-1; D gene: -; clone size: -; V gene: TRBV11-3
CDR3 DNA: TGTGCCAGCAGCGGACAGCCTCCTAGCACAGATACGCAGTATTTT; CDR3 protein: CASSGQPPSTDTQYF; J gene: TRBJ2-3; D gene: -; clone size: -; V gene: TRBV9
CDR3 DNA: TGTGCCAGCAGTGAAGCGTGGGGGAGCTCCTATAATTCACCCCTCCACTTT; CDR3 protein: CASSEAWGSSYNSPLHF; J gene: TRBJ1-6; D gene: -; clone size: -; V gene: TRBV6-1
CDR3 DNA: TGTGCCAGCAGCTCGGGACAGGGGGCGTCTAACTATGGCTACACCTTC; CDR3 protein: CASSSGQGASNYGYTF; J gene: TRBJ1-2; D gene: TRBD1; clone size: -; V gene: TRBV5-4
CDR3 DNA: TGCGCCAGCGGACCGGGGGGGCTCTACGAGCAGTACTTC; CDR3 protein: CASGPGGLYEQYF; J gene: TRBJ2-7; D gene: TRBD2; clone size: -; V gene: TRBV5-1
CDR3 DNA: TGTGCCAGTAGTATAGGACAGGTCGCAACTAATGAAAAACTGTTTTTT; CDR3 protein: CASSIGQVATNEKLFF; J gene: TRBJ1-4; D gene: -; clone size: -; V gene: TRBV19
CDR3 DNA: TGTGCCAGCAGCATCACGACAGGACCCCAAGAGACCCAGTACTTC; CDR3 protein: CASSITTGPQETQYF; J gene: TRBJ2-5; D gene: -; clone size: -; V gene: TRBV9
CDR3 DNA: TGTGCCAGCAGCGCGGGACAGGGAGATCAAGAGACCCAGTACTTC; CDR3 protein: CASSAGQGDQETQYF; J gene: TRBJ2-5; D gene: TRBD1; clone size: -; V gene: TRBV9
CDR3 DNA: TGTGCCAGTCAGGTAGCGGGAGGGTTCTACAATGAGCAGTTCTTC; CDR3 protein: CASQVAGGFYNEQFF; J gene: TRBJ2-1; D gene: TRBD2; clone size: -; V gene: TRBV19
CDR3 DNA: TGTGCCAGCAGCTTCGGTAGCGGTACTTACAATGAGCAGTTCTTC; CDR3 protein: CASSFGSGTYNEQFF; J gene: TRBJ2-1; D gene: -; clone size: -; V gene: TRBV5-8
CDR3 DNA: TGTGCCAGCAGTTACCGGGAGCCGGCGATAAATGAGCAGTTCTTC; CDR3 protein: CASSYREPAINEQFF; J gene: TRBJ2-1; D gene: -; clone size: -; V gene: TRBV7-8
CDR3 DNA: TGTGCCAGCTCACCAATCGCCCAAGGAGCCAAAAACATTCAGTACTTC; CDR3 protein: CASSPIAQGAKNIQYF; J gene: TRBJ2-4; D gene: -; clone size: -; V gene: TRBV18
CDR3 DNA: TGTGCCAGCAGCTTTAGCGGGAGTAGCACAGATACGCAGTATTTT; CDR3 protein: CASSFSGSSTDTQYF; J gene: TRBJ2-3; D gene: TRBD2; clone size: -; V gene: TRBV7-9
CDR3 DNA: TGTGCCAGCAGCTTGACAGGGCCCCAGAGTGGCTACACCTTC; CDR3 protein: CASSLTGPQSGYTF; J gene: TRBJ1-2; D gene: -; clone size: -; V gene: TRBV5-6
CDR3 DNA: TGCGCCAGCAGCTTGCAGACAGGGGCTACCTACGAGCAGTACTTC; CDR3 protein: CASSLQTGATYEQYF; J gene: TRBJ2-7; D gene: TRBD1; clone size: -; V gene: TRBV5-1